This record concerns one T cell receptor (beta chain) sequence. Its antigen is not known. These data originate in a study of cytomegalovirus exposure and HLA in healthy donors. This CDR3 has 16 residues. The germline gives CDR1 ENHRY, CDR2 SYGVKD. V shed 3 bases and J 3 bases; nucleotides not matched to a gene: 7. It was with 60 Vbeta and 13 Jbeta primers that the PCR ran. Sequencing was performed with immunoSEQ multiplex PCR; in TCRdb, only in-frame clones are kept and a portion is missing. There are 130,000 to 150,000 clones in the sample; about 84% occur only once, and approximately 2.5% lies in the top ten. Study results and caveats: The authors enumerated some 160 TCR beta chains as linked to cytomegalovirus. 87-base-pair reads could not separate some V segments, including TRBV6-2 and TRBV6-3. HLA alleles showed associations with 15,000 to 20,000 TCR beta sequences in a later analysis, at a 0.05 false discovery rate. As was reported, the classifier diagnosed cytomegalovirus status with high specificity and sensitivity.

The specimen was PBMCs. The clonotype originates from a woman between 18 and 30 years old in good health and CMV-seropositive. The rearrangement uses TRBV10-3 and TRBJ1-3, with 8 bases that match TRBD1. The CDR3: CAISDGFDRGGNTIYF. The CDR3 DNA is TGTGCCATCAGTGATGGGTTCGACAGGGGTGGAAACACCATATATTTT.